The count of the clone carrying this TCR beta chain is one. Assay: immunoSEQ multiplex PCR; the TCRdb copy retains only in-frame clones and omits some. The table has 150,000 to 200,000 clones, roughly 90% seen once. This specimen belongs to a study of blood T cell repertoires in COVID-19. The CDR3 runs to 15 residues. Trimming removed 8 bases from V and 4 bases from J; junction bases left unmatched: 10. Germline V gene data show CDR1 as SGHAT and CDR2 as FQNNGV. Across about two dozen US areas, participants ranged in age from roughly 18 to 95 years. The chain uses TRBV11-2 and TRBJ2-5; 10 nucleotides agree with TRBD2. The sequence came from a woman aged 45-65 years who had recovered from COVID-19. The material sequenced was PBMCs or T cells enriched from blood (not recorded which). Written as DNA, the CDR3 is TGTGCCAGCCGCTCGCCTAGCGGGGGAAGAGAGACCCAGTACTTC. Translating it yields CASRSPSGGRETQYF.